The 4 T cell receptor beta chains presented below share a single source sample, sequenced in a study of blood T cell repertoires in COVID-19. TCRdb keeps only in-frame clones here, not all; method: immunoSEQ multiplex PCR. The sample holds under 250,000 clones, around four fifths seen once. The source material was peripheral blood. The receptors were sampled from a woman in her 70s with active or convalescent COVID-19.

The chain combines TRBV6-5 with TRBJ2-2; 8 nucleotides match TRBD1. With V trimmed by 8 bases and J by 2 bases, 4 bases remained unmatched. The V gene's germline CDR1 is MNHEY and CDR2 SVGAGI. There are 14 residues in the CDR3. DNA for the CDR3: TGTGCCAGCTTTGACAGGGGAAACACCGGGGAGCTGTTTTTT. This gives the protein CASFDRGNTGELFF.

V and J are TRBV12-5 and TRBJ1-5; TRBD1 might be the D (5 bases). The germline gives CDR1 LGHNT, CDR2 FRNRAP. Trimming took off 5 bases at V and 4 bases at J, with 12 bases between the two ends. CDR3 length: 14 residues. CDR3 coding DNA: TGTGCTAGTGGTCAACAGGTTTCAAATCAGCCCCAGCATTTT. The encoded protein is CASGQQVSNQPQHF.

The J gene is TRBJ1-6, the V gene TRBV30; D not resolved. Deletions cut 0 bases from V and 14 bases from J, with 11 bases between. The CDR3 is 12 amino acids. The V gene's germline CDR1 is GTSNPN and CDR2 SVGIG (reference sequence). The CDR3 DNA reads TGTGCCTGGAGTGTAAGCCCGGTCTCCCTCCACTTT. Translation gives CAWSVSPVSLHF.

The rearrangement joins TRBV12-3 or TRBV12-4 to TRBJ2-7; D possibly corresponds to TRBD1 (5 bases). The CDR3 length is 12 residues. V was cut by 3 bases and J by 8 bases, with 11 bases left in between. The CDR3 loop reads CASSLGPVQQYF. CDR3 in DNA: TGTGCCAGCAGTTTGGGGCCGGTGCAGCAGTACTTC.